This entry is about one T cell receptor beta chain. Its antigen is still unknown. No clone much larger than this one lies a single base away; base qualities are absent. The convalescent patients' positive SARS-CoV-2 PCR tests fell between March and December 2020, which was before the Alpha, Beta and Delta variants emerged in the United States. Ficoll-Paque Plus gradient centrifugation was used to isolate PBMCs from whole blood, and the isolated PBMCs were then either used fresh or cryopreserved at -140C. This entry belongs to a study of vaccination and CD4 T cells after COVID-19 (dated by TCRdb to 2021 to 2024). Turning to the overall study: Convalescent patients had a positive SARS-CoV-2 result on nasal swab PCR, and of these patients, several had mild disease and one had severe disease. Six males and four females were included in the convalescent cohort, with two Hispanic individuals, seven Caucasians, two Asians and one multiracial person represented. Two doses of either the Pfizer-BioNTech BNT162b2 vaccine (n=8) or the Moderna mRNA-1273 vaccine (n=2) were administered to participants. Post-COVID blood samples were collected from convalescent patients a median of roughly 100 days after diagnosis, with a range of about 30 to 170 days. The time from the second vaccine dose to post-vaccine blood sampling had a median of roughly 70 days and ranged from roughly 13 to 241 days. In around nine COVID-19 convalescent patients and 4 infection-naive healthy vaccine recipients, the spike-specific CD4+ TCR repertoire before mRNA vaccination was compared with the repertoire after mRNA vaccination. Points the paper makes about the study in general: Among convalescent patients, a median approximately 88% of the SARS-CoV-2-reactive clones seen after vaccination appeared only after vaccination, which suggests priming specific to the vaccine. An increase in the median number of SARS-CoV-2-reactive clonotypes from around 20 after infection to 38 after vaccination was observed, but the change was not found to be significant. Relatively few convalescent patients were included in the study, and early timepoints after natural infection were not analyzed. Nearly all vaccine-specific clones in convalescent patients (304 of 307) were mono-reactive for SARS-CoV-2 spike rather than cross-reactive with common cold coronaviruses.

Trimming accounts for 3 bases at V and 3 bases at J, while the number of junction bases matched to no gene is 5. Per the germline V gene (reference sequence), DFQATT is the CDR1 and SNEGSKA is the CDR2. The CDR3 starts with the cysteine, ends with the phenylalanine, and has 15 residues. CDR3 DNA is the only sequence kept; it has 45 bases, read in frame from the first base. Library creation used PCR. The sequencing machine was an Illumina iSeq 100. As for the original processing: Non-productive sequences were removed, and CDR3s that did not start with C, did not end with F or W, or were shorter than 7 amino acids were discarded. Using R version 3.6.1, CDR3 homology was evaluated through Levenshtein distances (stringdist) along with unrooted phylogenetic trees (ape). TCRdb applied fastp at Q25 and MiXCR to the public reads, then kept only in-frame beta chains. Rows with a matching CDR3 protein are joined into one entry that keeps the most common DNA and genes. TCRdb's processing, not the authors', yielded these V and J calls. The sample table holds 11,000 to 15,000 distinct CDR3 sequences, of which 69% were seen once. The ten largest clones add up to approximately 1.1% of the sample.

Source: CD4+ T cells from blood, taken after SARS-CoV-2 vaccination. This TCR came from a human donor who had recovered from COVID-19. The chain couples TRBV20-1 to TRBJ2-3; 11 middle bases align to TRBD2. Read as DNA, the sequence is TGCAGTGCTAGTTCTAGCGGGAGGCAAACAGATACGCAGTATTTT. It specifies CSASSSGRQTDTQYF.